Presented here are 16 T cell receptor beta chains from one specimen sequenced in a study of PD-1 blockade in classical Hodgkin lymphoma. Each patient's relapse followed autologous stem cell transplantation, and brentuximab vedotin exposure varied. Method: immunoSEQ multiplex PCR; TCRdb's copy keeps in-frame clones and lacks some. The sample lists about 41,000 clones, 76% occurring once. Sample: peripheral blood mononuclear cells (PBMCs), taken at baseline. The receptors originated from a human donor with classical Hodgkin lymphoma.

The V and J genes are TRBV5-1 and TRBJ2-1; D is unresolved. Trimming left V 3 bases short and J 5 bases short, with 15 bases between. CDR1 is SGHRS, CDR2 YFSETQ, per germline. The CDR3 sequence is 15 residues long. The CDR3 here is CASSSVGNPDNEQFF. CDR3 in DNA: TGCGCCAGCAGCTCGGTGGGGAACCCAGACAATGAGCAGTTCTTC.

This chain uses TRBV6-5 with TRBJ2-3; D ambiguous. The V and J ends lost 2 bases and 4 bases respectively, with 7 bases between them. The CDR3 consists of 13 residues. Per germline, CDR1 MNHEY and CDR2 SVGAGI. The chain's CDR3 is CASSYRKADTQYF. In DNA form, the CDR3 reads TGTGCCAGCAGTTACAGAAAAGCAGATACGCAGTATTTT.

This chain uses TRBV7-9 with TRBJ1-1; D uncertain. This CDR3 contains 16 residues. Deletions cut 1 base from V and 4 bases from J, with 16 bases between. In germline, CDR1 is SEHNR, CDR2 FQNEAQ (reference sequence). CDR3 nucleotide sequence: TGTGCCAGCAGCTTAGTTCCGGGGAGGCGTAGCACTGAAGCTTTCTTT. It encodes CASSLVPGRRSTEAFF.

The chain combines TRBV7-8 with TRBJ2-5, with D uncertain. Germline CDR1 SGHVS, CDR2 FQNEAQ. The CDR3 covers 15 residues. The V gene lost 4 bases and the J gene lost 5 bases, with 17 bases spanning the gap. As DNA, the CDR3 is TGTGCCAGCAGCTCGACCGAGACCAACGGGGAGACCCAGTACTTC. Its protein product is CASSSTETNGETQYF.

The chain recombines TRBV10-3 with TRBJ1-1, with a tentative D call TRBD1 (6 bases). Trimming pared 6 bases from V and 6 bases from J, leaving 17 bases between. CDR3 length equals 14 residues. Per germline, CDR1 ENHRY and CDR2 SYGVKD. The CDR3 region has the DNA TGTGCCATCAGACAAACGGACAGTTCCGCTGAAGCTTTCTTT. Amino acid sequence: CAIRQTDSSAEAFF.

This rearrangement joins TRBV28 to TRBJ1-5; D is ambiguous. CDR1 is MDHEN, CDR2 SYDVKM, per germline. CDR3 length: 16 amino acids. V lost 8 bases to trimming and J lost 3 bases, with 20 bases between them. The CDR3 DNA sequence: TGTGCCAGCCGAACCGGACGGGGTCTTTTCAATCAGCCCCAGCATTTT. Encoded protein: CASRTGRGLFNQPQHF.

The chain carries TRBV30 and TRBJ2-3, with 7 nucleotides matching TRBD2. CDR1 GTSNPN and CDR2 SVGIG come from the germline V gene (reference sequence). This CDR3 spans 13 amino acids. The J segment lost 2 bases and the V segment lost 8 bases, leaving 7 bases of the junction unmatched. The CDR3 loop is CAGTSANTDTQYF. The CDR3 nucleotides read TGTGCCGGTACTAGCGCGAACACAGATACGCAGTATTTT.

The V call is TRBV5-4, the J call TRBJ2-2, with D possibly being TRBD1 (6 bases). V was pared by 0 bases and J by 3 bases, with 9 bases between. The CDR3 sequence is 15 residues long. The germline CDR1 and CDR2 sequences are SGHNT and YYREEE (reference sequence). The CDR3 loop reads CASSLGAGDTGELFF. DNA of the CDR3: TGTGCCAGCAGCTTGGGGGCAGGGGACACCGGGGAGCTGTTTTTT.

The table lists this clone with a count of one. The chain carries TRBV6-6 and TRBJ2-1, with 12 bases aligning to TRBD2. CDR1 and CDR2 from the germline V gene are MNHNY and SVGAGI (reference sequence). The length of the CDR3 is 14 residues. V gave up 6 bases and J gave up 6 bases; unmatched junction bases: 3. The CDR3 region is CASRLAGGSNEQFF. Written as DNA, the CDR3 is TGTGCCAGCAGACTAGCGGGAGGCAGCAATGAGCAGTTCTTC.

V gene TRBV5-1 combines with J gene TRBJ2-3, with 12 bases lining up with TRBD2. Trimming took 3 bases from V and 0 from J; bases not matched to a gene: 11. This CDR3 comprises 19 residues. The germline V gene has CDR1 SGHRS and CDR2 YFSETQ. CDR3 DNA: TGCGCCAGCAGCTCTCACCTTGCAGGGACTAGCGGGAGCACAGATACGCAGTATTTT. It codes for CASSSHLAGTSGSTDTQYF.

The chain links TRBV28 to TRBJ1-4; no clear D gene. With 6 bases removed from V and 0 bases from J, the gap between germline ends came to 5 bases. This CDR3 comprises 13 residues. Per the germline V gene, CDR1 is MDHEN and CDR2 is SYDVKM. The CDR3 DNA sequence: TGTGCCAGCAGACCTGCAACTAATGAAAAACTGTTTTTT. This codes for CASRPATNEKLFF.

The rearrangement links TRBV30 to TRBJ2-1; D remains ambiguous. Per the germline V gene, CDR1 is GTSNPN and CDR2 is SVGIG (reference sequence). CDR3 length: 12 amino acids. Deletions cut 1 base from V and 10 bases from J, with 11 bases between. The CDR3 sequence: CAWSGLLGEQFF. CDR3 bases: TGTGCCTGGAGTGGGCTCCTCGGGGAGCAGTTCTTC. The variable domain in full, completed from reference TRBV30 and TRBJ2-1, reads SQTIHQWPATLVQPVGSPLSLECTVEGTSNPNLYWYRQAAGRGLQLLFYSVGIGQISSEVPQNLSASRPQDRQFILSSKKLLLSDSGFYLCAWSGLLGEQFFGPGTRLTVL.

The chain joins TRBV7-9 to TRBJ1-1; 11 bases are shared with TRBD1. Per germline, CDR1 SEHNR and CDR2 FQNEAQ (reference sequence). With V trimmed by 0 bases and J by 4 bases, 1 base remained unmatched. The CDR3 covers 15 residues. The CDR3 sequence: CASSLAGTGGTEAFF. CDR3 DNA: TGTGCCAGCAGCTTAGCCGGGACAGGGGGCACTGAAGCTTTCTTT.

V gene TRBV6-5 combines with J gene TRBJ1-4; possible D gene TRBD1, 5 bases. This CDR3 is 14 amino acids long. V lost 8 bases and J lost 4, with 14 bases in between. The germline gives CDR1 MNHEY, CDR2 SVGAGI. DNA of the CDR3: TGTGCCAGCGCAAACCGGGGCGATAATGAAAAACTGTTTTTT. Its translation: CASANRGDNEKLFF.

The rearrangement joins TRBV11-2 to TRBJ1-4; unclear D gene. Trimming left V 1 base short and J 0 bases short, with 18 bases between. The length of the CDR3 is 19 residues. Germline assignment: CDR1 SGHAT and CDR2 FQNNGV. In nucleotides, the CDR3 is TGTGCCAGCAGCTTAGTTTGGGCTACCCAAATTACAACTAATGAAAAACTGTTTTTT. It translates to CASSLVWATQITTNEKLFF.

The rearrangement joins TRBV6-5 to TRBJ1-5; 7 nucleotides line up with TRBD1. In germline, CDR1 is MNHEY, CDR2 SVGAGI. Trimming cost V 5 bases and J 9 bases; bases outside gene matches: 10. This CDR3 comprises 14 residues. The CDR3 DNA follows: TGTGCCAGCAGTCCGACAGGGACGCCAGGGCCCCAGCATTTT. Encoded protein: CASSPTGTPGPQHF.